The 25 T cell receptor beta chains listed next were all sequenced from one sample in a study of follicular helper T cells after annual influenza vaccination. Here immunoSEQ multiplex PCR was the method, and the copy in TCRdb shows in-frame clones only, minus some. The table includes nearly 11,000 clones, roughly 82% detected once. The specimen was CXCR5- memory CD4+ T cells sorted from blood, collected 6 weeks after influenza vaccination. The receptors come from an adult who received the influenza vaccine.

The sample holds one count of this clone. CDR3 in amino acids: CAGGREAAYNEQFF. The CDR3 bases are TGTGCCGGCGGACGGGAGGCGGCCTACAATGAGCAGTTCTTC. This chain connects TRBV7-9 to TRBJ2-1; 7 bases align to TRBD2. Germline assignment: CDR1 SEHNR and CDR2 FQNEAQ (reference sequence). The CDR3 has 14 residues. The J segment lost 2 bases and the V segment lost 11 bases, leaving 9 bases of the junction unmatched. The full variable domain, in which reference TRBV7-9 and TRBJ2-1 provide the parts outside the CDR3, is DTGVSQNPRHKITKRGQNVTFRCDPISEHNRLYWYRQTLGQGPEFLTYFQNEAQLEKSRLLSDRFSAERPKGSFSTLEIQRTEQGDSAMYLCAGGREAAYNEQFFGPGTRLTVL.

The gene calls are TRBV5-6 and TRBJ1-2; 8 nucleotides agree with TRBD1. The CDR3 totals 16 residues. V dropped 0 bases and J dropped 2; count of bases not matched to a gene: 6. The V gene's germline CDR1 is SGHDT and CDR2 YYEEEE. The CDR3 DNA reads as TGTGCCAGCAGCTTGGCCGCCAGGGGGCCCAACTATGGCTACACCTTC. Translation gives CASSLAARGPNYGYTF.

This chain uses TRBV7-2 with TRBJ2-3, with 12 nucleotides matching TRBD2. V trimming: 3 bases; J trimming: 5 bases; junction bases outside the gene matches: 3. Germline CDR1 SGHTA, CDR2 FQGNSA. This CDR3 contains 15 residues. The CDR3 sequence is CASSFTSGRLDTQYF. The CDR3, as DNA: TGTGCCAGCAGCTTTACTAGCGGGAGGTTAGATACGCAGTATTTT.

CDR3 sequence: CASSLGGSLNEKLFF. In DNA form, the CDR3 reads TGTGCCAGCAGCTTAGGTGGGTCGCTCAATGAAAAACTGTTTTTT. V gene TRBV7-2 combines with J gene TRBJ1-4; no clear D gene. This CDR3 comprises 15 residues. Trimming left V 1 base short and J 5 bases short, with 11 bases between. Germline V lookup: CDR1 SGHTA, CDR2 FQGNSA.

This chain connects TRBV28 to TRBJ1-5, with D hard to call. This CDR3 spans 18 amino acids. CDR1 is MDHEN, CDR2 SYDVKM, per germline. The V and J ends lost 5 bases and 0 bases respectively, with 20 bases between them. CDR3 sequence: CASSPPLIQSYSNQPQHF. DNA for the CDR3: TGTGCCAGCAGTCCCCCCCTAATACAGAGCTATAGCAATCAGCCCCAGCATTTT. Using reference TRBV28 and TRBJ1-5 for the parts outside the CDR3, the full variable domain is DVKVTQSSRYLVKRTGEKVFLECVQDMDHENMFWYRQDPGLGLRLIYFSYDVKMKEKGDIPEGYSVSREKKERFSLILESASTNQTSMYLCASSPPLIQSYSNQPQHFGDGTRLSIL.

V and J are TRBV2 and TRBJ2-3; TRBD1 agrees at 9 bases. Losses at the gene ends were 7 bases for V and 7 bases for J; bases not matched to a gene: 9. CDR3 length: 14 amino acids. Germline V gives CDR1 SNHLY, CDR2 FYNNEI. CDR3 sequence: CASKGGTGSNTQYF. In DNA form, the CDR3 reads TGTGCCAGCAAGGGGGGGACAGGGTCGAATACGCAGTATTTT.

The chain has TRBV18 and TRBJ1-1; possible D gene TRBD1, 5 bases. The V gene's germline CDR1 is KGHSH and CDR2 LQKENI. V lost 3 bases and J lost 0, with 20 bases in between. The CDR3 extends over 18 amino acids. The CDR3 loop is CASSPRGRQRLMNTEAFF. CDR3 sequence (DNA): TGTGCCAGCTCACCCCGGGGCAGGCAACGGCTAATGAACACTGAAGCTTTCTTT.

CDR3 bases: TGTGCCTGGAGCCGATACGGGGTTTCGCAGTATTTT. Encoded protein: CAWSRYGVSQYF. The genes are TRBV30 and TRBJ2-3, with D possibly matching TRBD2 (5 bases). Germline loops: CDR1 GTSNPN, CDR2 SVGIG (reference sequence). This CDR3 is built from 12 residues. Between the trimmed V and J ends, which lost 3 bases and 10 bases, there was a span of 14 bases.

The rearrangement links TRBV9 to TRBJ2-1; a possible D gene is TRBD1 (5 bases). This CDR3 has 18 residues. V dropped 4 bases and J dropped 3 bases, with 23 bases sitting between them. Germline values: CDR1 SGDLS, CDR2 YYNGEE. The CDR3 DNA sequence: TGTGCCAGCAGCACTCGCCCGATGGGCAGGGCTCACTACAATGAGCAGTTCTTC. It specifies CASSTRPMGRAHYNEQFF.

The chain uses TRBV5-1 and TRBJ2-7; 10 nucleotides align to TRBD2. The germline CDR1 and CDR2 sequences are SGHRS and YFSETQ. This CDR3 contains 18 residues. After removal of 0 bases from V and 1 base from J, the junction contained 10 bases not matched to a gene. DNA for the CDR3: TGCGCCAGCAGCTTGGCTCCTAGCGGGGGACAAGTATCCTACGAGCAGTACTTC. This translates into CASSLAPSGGQVSYEQYF.

In nucleotides, the CDR3 is TGTGCCAGCAGCCCAGGAAGGCGAGCGGGGGGCAATGAGCAGTTCTTC. Its protein is CASSPGRRAGGNEQFF. The chain employs TRBV7-2 and TRBJ2-1; 9 nucleotides align to TRBD2. The CDR3 consists of 16 residues. Unmatched junction bases numbered 11, after V lost 5 bases and J lost 6 bases. Germline V gene data show CDR1 as SGHTA and CDR2 as FQGNSA.

The chain carries TRBV7-3 and TRBJ2-2; 8 bases are a match to TRBD1. This CDR3 has 18 residues. Losses at the gene ends were 5 bases for V and 5 bases for J; bases not matched to a gene: 16. Germline values: CDR1 SGHTA, CDR2 FQGTGA. As DNA, the CDR3 is TGTGCCAGCAGCCCGAGAGCTGTTACAGGGGGAGGAACCGGGGAGCTGTTTTTT. Residues: CASSPRAVTGGGTGELFF.

This clone was observed a single time. The rearrangement uses TRBV7-2 and TRBJ2-1; TRBD1 matches 8 bases. The length of the CDR3 is 16 residues. V shed 5 bases and J 4 bases; nucleotides not matched to a gene: 10. Per germline, CDR1 SGHTA and CDR2 FQGNSA. CDR3 nucleotide sequence: TGTGCCAGCAGCCCCCCGAGCAGGGGGCCTTACAATGAGCAGTTCTTC. Protein: CASSPPSRGPYNEQFF.

This clone was observed a few times. This sequence joins TRBV2 and TRBJ2-7; possible D gene TRBD2, 5 bases. Per germline, CDR1 SNHLY and CDR2 FYNNEI. Between the trimmed V and J ends, which lost 3 bases and 9 bases, there was a span of 15 bases. The CDR3 consists of 13 residues. The CDR3 protein is CASSEGRQLGQYF. CDR3 in DNA: TGTGCCAGCAGTGAGGGGAGACAACTCGGGCAGTACTTC.

The chain joins TRBV7-8 to TRBJ2-7, with D possibly TRBD2 on 6 matching bases. Germline V gene lookup returns CDR1 SGHVS and CDR2 FQNEAQ. V was pared by 6 bases and J by 2 bases, with 17 bases between. There are 15 residues in the CDR3. This chain's CDR3 is CASSPSGGNPYEQYF. The CDR3 bases are TGTGCCAGCAGTCCTAGTGGCGGGAATCCCTACGAGCAGTACTTC.

As DNA, the CDR3 is TGTGCCACAGGTGGACTGGGGTATGGCTACACCTTC. It yields the protein CATGGLGYGYTF. The rearrangement uses TRBV6-5 and TRBJ1-2; D unclear. From germline, CDR1 is MNHEY and CDR2 SVGAGI. This CDR3 contains 12 residues. The V gene lost 10 bases and the J gene lost 5 bases, with 14 bases spanning the gap.

The chain carries TRBV7-3 and TRBJ2-2; TRBD2 is a possible D gene (6 bases). In germline, CDR1 is SGHTA, CDR2 FQGTGA. Deletions cut 0 bases from V and 5 bases from J, with 13 bases between. CDR3 size: 16 residues. The CDR3 region is CASSLTVLASTGELFF. CDR3 DNA: TGTGCCAGCAGCTTAACGGTCCTAGCGTCGACCGGGGAGCTGTTTTTT. The full variable domain, rest sourced from reference TRBV7-3 and TRBJ2-2, is GAGVSQTPSNKVTEKGKYVELRCDPISGHTALYWYRQSLGQGPEFLIYFQGTGAADDSGLPNDRFFAVRPEGSVSTLKIQRTERGDSAVYLCASSLTVLASTGELFFGEGSRLTVL.

This clone was recorded a few times. This rearrangement joins TRBV6-5 to TRBJ1-6, with 8 bases aligning to TRBD1. The trim removed 6 bases at V and 9 bases at J, leaving 7 bases unmatched. This CDR3 is built from 14 residues. CDR1 MNHEY and CDR2 SVGAGI come from the germline V gene. CDR3: CASSRQGKSSPLHF. The CDR3 nucleotides read TGTGCCAGCAGCCGACAGGGGAAAAGTTCACCCCTCCACTTT.

J is TRBJ2-1 and V is TRBV4-3; D remains unclear. In germline, CDR1 is LGHNA, CDR2 YSLEER. The CDR3 totals 12 residues. V was trimmed by 4 bases and J by 5 bases, leaving 6 bases between them. The CDR3 DNA is TGCGCCAGCAGCCTCCGTAACAATGAGCAGTTCTTC. Residues: CASSLRNNEQFF.

The rearrangement joins TRBV6-5 to TRBJ1-6; TRBD1 matches at 8 bases. This CDR3 contains 14 residues. The germline V gene has CDR1 MNHEY and CDR2 SVGAGI. With 1 base clipped from V and 7 bases from J, the junction kept 0 bases outside the gene matches. CDR3 bases: TGTGCCAGCAGTTACTGGGACAGGAATTCACCCCTCCACTTT. Protein product: CASSYWDRNSPLHF.

The rearrangement uses TRBV30 and TRBJ1-4; 9 positions match TRBD1. This CDR3 has 13 amino acids. Germline V gene sequence: CDR1 GTSNPN, CDR2 SVGIG (reference sequence). Losses at the gene ends were 1 base for V and 7 bases for J; bases not matched to a gene: 1. The CDR3 DNA reads TGTGCCTGGAGTGAGACAGGGGGTGAAAAACTGTTTTTT. Translating it yields CAWSETGGEKLFF.

The chain has TRBV7-2 and TRBJ1-5; D ambiguous. This CDR3 is built from 13 residues. Germline-derived CDR1 and CDR2 are SGHTA and FQGNSA. Trimming took off 5 bases at V and 7 bases at J, with 12 bases between the two ends. CDR3: CASSTTGKQPQHF. The CDR3 DNA sequence: TGTGCCAGCAGCACGACGGGGAAACAGCCCCAGCATTTT.

V usage is TRBV5-1 and J usage is TRBJ2-1; 8 nucleotides line up with TRBD2. The CDR3 sequence is 16 residues long. Losses at the gene ends were 4 bases for V and 3 bases for J; bases not matched to a gene: 9. The germline CDR1 and CDR2 sequences are SGHRS and YFSETQ. CDR3 in DNA: TGCGCCAGCAGCCCGGCGGGCGGGACTAGCTACAATGAGCAGTTCTTC. Amino acids: CASSPAGGTSYNEQFF.

The gene calls are TRBV5-1 and TRBJ2-3; unclear D gene. The V gene lost 0 bases and the J gene lost 6 bases, with 11 bases spanning the gap. The germline CDR1 and CDR2 sequences are SGHRS and YFSETQ. This CDR3 has 14 amino acids. CDR3 DNA: TGCGCCAGCAGCTTGGTGACATCCGTGGATACGCAGTATTTT. Translating it yields CASSLVTSVDTQYF.

The chain uses TRBV7-2 and TRBJ2-1, with a possible D match to TRBD2 (6 bases). This CDR3 is built from 15 residues. The germline gives CDR1 SGHTA, CDR2 FQGNSA. Trimming removed 2 bases at V and 10 bases at J, with 18 bases between. The DNA of the CDR3 is TGTGCCAGCAGCTTAAGAGTAGCGGTGGCGGAGGAGCAGTTCTTC. Translated, it gives CASSLRVAVAEEQFF.